The clone carrying this T cell receptor (beta chain) was picked up a small number of times. Its antigen is as yet unknown. Only in-frame clones appear in the TCRdb table, and some are missing; sequencing was by immunoSEQ multiplex PCR. Among 10,000 to 15,000 clones listed, about 80% were seen once. The data were taken from a study of chemoradiotherapy in HPV16-positive cancers. Background on the study: Candidate HPV-specific clones and shared TCR motifs came from two HPV16-positive patients. Study-wide points: For HPV16-positive patients, expanding HPV-responsive T cells associated with longer recurrence-free survival. During treatment, candidate HPV-specific clones and E7-related motifs expanded in tumor.

Repertoires were sampled repeatedly during chemoradiotherapy. Per germline, CDR1 SGHTA and CDR2 FQGNSA. V lost 5 bases, J lost 2 bases, and 6 bases stayed unmatched. The CDR3 loop spans 15 amino acids. This chain uses TRBV7-2 with TRBJ2-3; 8 bases map to TRBD2. The clonotype comes from a human donor with HPV-associated anogenital cancer. Sampling was conducted from a patient who underwent chemoradiotherapy. This CDR3 reads CASSPGLGVTDTQYF. The CDR3 DNA reads as TGTGCCAGCAGCCCGGGACTAGGAGTCACAGATACGCAGTATTTT.